The 26 T cell receptor beta chains below come from one sample, sequenced in a study of control samples from healthy donors and cancer patients. Sequenced by immunoSEQ multiplex PCR; TCRdb stores in-frame clones only, minus some. Of a few hundred thousand clones in the sample, 80% to 95% are singletons; the top ten hold just under 6.5%. The specimen was PBMCs. These receptor sequences come from a middle-aged man with head and neck cancer.

This clone was seen only once. V and J are TRBV19 and TRBJ1-5; maybe TRBD1 (5 bases). Germline lookup yields CDR1 LNHDA and CDR2 SQIVND (reference sequence). The length of the CDR3 is 18 residues. Trimming cost V 6 bases and J 0 bases, with 21 bases left between them. CDR3 sequence (DNA): TGTGCCAGTAGGACGAACCCCAGGGAACTCTATAGCAATCAGCCCCAGCATTTT. Protein: CASRTNPRELYSNQPQHF.

The chain uses TRBV9 and TRBJ1-2; unclear D gene. V shed 0 bases and J shed 0 bases, with 9 bases lying between them. Per the germline V gene, CDR1 is SGDLS and CDR2 is YYNGEE. The CDR3 is made up of 15 amino acids. CDR3 sequence: CASSVEQAANYGYTF. CDR3 sequence (DNA): TGTGCCAGCAGCGTAGAGCAGGCCGCTAACTATGGCTACACCTTC.

The chain uses TRBV3-1 (or the pseudogene TRBV3-2) and TRBJ1-2; D perhaps matches TRBD1 (5 bases). CDR3 length: 13 residues. The germline CDR1 and CDR2 sequences are LGHDT and YNNKEL (reference sequence). The germline V and J ends were trimmed by 2 bases and 3 bases, with 7 bases remaining between them. CDR3 region: CASSQMGDYGYTF. The CDR3 bases are TGTGCCAGCAGCCAAATGGGGGACTATGGCTACACCTTC.

The chain couples TRBV5-1 to TRBJ1-2; TRBD1 might be the D (6 bases). Per the germline V gene, CDR1 is SGHRS and CDR2 is YFSETQ. The CDR3 is 16 amino acids. V lost 4 bases and J 1 base, leaving 17 bases between the germline ends. The DNA for the CDR3 is TGCGCCAGCAGCCCCGGGGCAGGGGTCATTAACTATGGCTACACCTTC. Its translation is CASSPGAGVINYGYTF.

The rearrangement links TRBV24-1 to TRBJ1-4; D gene ambiguous. Trimming took 2 bases from V and 4 from J, leaving 1 base between them. The CDR3 spans 12 residues. Germline loops: CDR1 KGHDR, CDR2 SFDVKD. In DNA, the CDR3 is TGTGCCACCAGTGATTATAATGAAAAACTGTTTTTT. The encoded protein is CATSDYNEKLFF.

The chain employs TRBV7-9 and TRBJ2-5; D is ambiguous. V dropped 1 base and J dropped 5 bases, with 11 bases sitting between them. This CDR3 comprises 14 residues. The germline CDR1 and CDR2 sequences are SEHNR and FQNEAQ (reference sequence). CDR3 loop: CASSLDGVLETQYF. DNA for the CDR3: TGTGCCAGCAGCTTAGATGGGGTTTTGGAGACCCAGTACTTC. Variable domain in full (rest from reference TRBV7-9 and TRBJ2-5): DTGVSQNPRHKITKRGQNVTFRCDPISEHNRLYWYRQTLGQGPEFLTYFQNEAQLEKSRLLSDRFSAERPKGSFSTLEIQRTEQGDSAMYLCASSLDGVLETQYFGPGTRLLVL.

V and J are TRBV19 and TRBJ2-7; D possibly uses TRBD1 or TRBD2 (5 bases each). The length of the CDR3 is 15 residues. Trimming shortened V by 3 bases and J by 2 bases, and 14 bases separated the two germline ends. Germline CDR1 reads LNHDA; CDR2 reads SQIVND (reference sequence). The DNA for the CDR3 is TGTGCCAGTAGTATTTCGGGTGGGGGTCCCTACGAGCAGTACTTC. Translation gives CASSISGGGPYEQYF.

The chain recombines TRBV6-1 with TRBJ1-2; the match to TRBD1 covers 9 bases. The CDR3 has 16 amino acids. J lost 8 bases, V lost 3 bases, and 13 bases had no gene match. Looked up from germline, CDR1 is MNHNS and CDR2 is SASEGT. The CDR3 DNA follows: TGTGCCAGCAGTGAGGGACGGGACAGGGACCTTCGAGGCTACACCTTC. Its translation: CASSEGRDRDLRGYTF.

This clone was detected once. This chain connects TRBV5-1 to TRBJ2-1; D may be TRBD2 (6 bases). Germline values: CDR1 SGHRS, CDR2 YFSETQ. CDR3 size: 16 residues. With 5 bases removed from V and 7 bases from J, the gap between germline ends came to 22 bases. The CDR3 reads CASRRNLGDFSNEQFF. The DNA of the CDR3 is TGCGCCAGCAGAAGGAACCTAGGGGACTTCTCGAATGAGCAGTTCTTC. Based on the CDR3 plus reference TRBV5-1 and TRBJ2-1, the full variable domain is KAGVTQTPRYLIKTRGQQVTLSCSPISGHRSVSWYQQTPGQGLQFLFEYFSETQRNKGNFPGRFSGRQFSNSRSEMNVSTLELGDSALYLCASRRNLGDFSNEQFFGPGTRLTVL.

This chain uses TRBV7-8 with TRBJ2-4; no clear D gene. Trimming shortened V by 6 bases and J by 0 bases, and 6 bases separated the two germline ends. This CDR3 spans 13 amino acids. CDR1 SGHVS and CDR2 FQNEAQ come from the germline V gene. CDR3 DNA: TGTGCCAGCAGGGATCAAGCCAAAAACATTCAGTACTTC. It translates to CASRDQAKNIQYF.

The chain joins TRBV6-5 to TRBJ1-4; D call uncertain. Germline V gives CDR1 MNHEY, CDR2 SVGAGI. This CDR3 region has 13 residues. The ends were cut back, 6 bases at V and 8 bases at J, with 13 bases in the middle. The CDR3 spells CASSLGRREKLFF. CDR3 DNA: TGTGCCAGCAGCCTAGGGAGGAGGGAAAAACTGTTTTTT.

CDR3 DNA: TGTGCCAGCAGCCCCGGGACAGGGAATCCGGACCAGCCCCAGCATTTT. Protein: CASSPGTGNPDQPQHF. This chain uses TRBV28 with TRBJ1-5, with TRBD1 identical over 9 bases. CDR1 and CDR2 (germline): MDHEN, SYDVKM. CDR3 length: 16 residues. The J segment lost 7 bases and the V segment lost 6 bases, leaving 13 bases of the junction unmatched.

A few counts support this clone. The CDR3 spells CASSIGRSGQPQHF. The CDR3 DNA follows: TGTGCCAGTAGTATTGGTAGATCAGGGCAGCCCCAGCATTTT. The chain carries TRBV19 and TRBJ1-5; tentatively, D is TRBD1 (5 bases). This CDR3 is 14 amino acids long. CDR1 LNHDA and CDR2 SQIVND come from the germline V gene (reference sequence). Trimming took 3 bases from V and 7 from J, leaving 13 bases between them.

The chain carries TRBV9 and TRBJ1-2; tentatively, D is TRBD1 (5 bases). The germline CDR1 and CDR2 sequences are SGDLS and YYNGEE. Trimming removed 4 bases from V and 5 bases from J, with 21 bases in between. The length of the CDR3 is 16 residues. CDR3 sequence (DNA): TGTGCCAGCAGCCTAGGGGATGGGACCATTTTGTATGGCTACACCTTC. Its protein product is CASSLGDGTILYGYTF.

The gene calls are TRBV6-5 and TRBJ2-7, with 7 bases fitting TRBD1. CDR3 length equals 15 residues. CDR1 is MNHEY and CDR2 is SVGAGI in the germline V gene. V lost 4 bases, J lost 5 bases, and 11 bases stayed unmatched. The CDR3 here is CASSSPGQRSHEQYF. DNA for the CDR3: TGTGCCAGCAGTTCTCCGGGACAGAGAAGCCACGAGCAGTACTTC.

This clone occurred once. The V and J genes are TRBV10-3 and TRBJ2-1; D is uncertain. The CDR3 sequence is 11 residues long. The ends were cut back, 3 bases at V and 8 bases at J, with 5 bases in the middle. Germline V gene lookup returns CDR1 ENHRY and CDR2 SYGVKD. The CDR3 DNA is TGTGCCATCAGTGACGGACATGAGCAGTTCTTC. Protein product: CAISDGHEQFF.

This rearrangement joins TRBV11-2 to TRBJ2-3; D gene ambiguous. Germline V gene data show CDR1 as SGHAT and CDR2 as FQNNGV. There are 14 residues in the CDR3. V lost 0 bases and J lost 2, with 6 bases in between. CDR3 sequence reads: CASSLESYTDTQYF. The CDR3 DNA follows: TGTGCCAGCAGCTTAGAGTCCTACACAGATACGCAGTATTTT.

The chain uses TRBV30 and TRBJ1-2; the D gene is possibly TRBD1 (6 bases). V lost 3 bases, J lost 3 bases, and 14 bases lay in between. The CDR3 runs 14 residues. Germline assignment: CDR1 GTSNPN and CDR2 SVGIG (reference sequence). Written as DNA, the CDR3 is TGTGCCTGGAGCCACCGAGGGGGGTACTATGGCTACACCTTC. Its translation is CAWSHRGGYYGYTF.

The chain combines TRBV6-2 or TRBV6-3 with TRBJ2-5; 7 nucleotides match TRBD2. The germline gives CDR1 MNHEY, CDR2 SVGEGT. CDR3 length: 14 amino acids. J lost 2 bases, V lost 2 bases, and 2 bases had no gene match. Written as DNA, the CDR3 is TGTGCCAGCAGTTACGGACTAGGGCAAGAGACCCAGTACTTC. Translated, it gives CASSYGLGQETQYF.

This sequence joins TRBV7-9 and TRBJ2-7, with 13 bases that match TRBD2. CDR3 length equals 16 residues. V was pared by 5 bases and J by 3 bases, with 7 bases of the junction left unmatched. From germline, CDR1 is SEHNR and CDR2 FQNEAQ (reference sequence). The CDR3 sequence is CASSHPRLAGGYEQYF. The CDR3 DNA reads as TGTGCCAGCAGCCACCCCCGACTAGCGGGAGGCTACGAGCAGTACTTC.

The rearrangement links TRBV27 to TRBJ1-1; D is uncertain. The germline V and J ends were trimmed by 3 bases and 0 bases, with 11 bases remaining between them. Germline V gene lookup returns CDR1 MNHEY and CDR2 SMNVEV (reference sequence). The CDR3 has 15 amino acids. This CDR3 reads CASSLRRTLNTEAFF. The CDR3 DNA reads TGTGCCAGCAGTTTGCGACGGACTCTGAACACTGAAGCTTTCTTT.

This clone was seen once. The chain links TRBV3-1 (or the pseudogene TRBV3-2) to TRBJ2-7, with 10 bases that match TRBD2. CDR1 and CDR2 from the germline V gene are LGHDT and YNNKEL (reference sequence). The CDR3 runs 15 residues. After removal of 3 bases from V and 3 bases from J, the junction contained 5 bases not matched to a gene. This chain's CDR3 is CASSQASGGFYEQYF. In nucleotides, the CDR3 is TGTGCCAGCAGCCAGGCTAGCGGGGGATTCTACGAGCAGTACTTC.

The V and J genes are TRBV10-3 and TRBJ2-5; TRBD2 matches 9 bases. The CDR3 loop spans 15 amino acids. Germline trimming cut 10 bases from V and 4 bases from J; bases unmatched to any gene: 13. Germline-derived CDR1 and CDR2 are ENHRY and SYGVKD. CDR3 DNA: TGTGCCACCGATCCTAGCGGGAATGGTGGAGAGACCCAGTACTTC. It yields the protein CATDPSGNGGETQYF.

The chain links TRBV28 to TRBJ2-5; D unresolved. The CDR3 has 13 residues. Trimming took 5 bases from V and 7 from J, leaving 14 bases between them. The V gene's germline CDR1 is MDHEN and CDR2 SYDVKM. CDR3 residues: CASSPGPKRTQYF. CDR3 DNA: TGTGCCAGCAGTCCGGGCCCTAAAAGGACCCAGTACTTC.

The chain employs TRBV7-9 and TRBJ1-3; D not certain. The CDR3 is 12 residues long. V was shortened by 5 bases and J by 7 bases, with 9 bases between the two germline ends. Germline V lookup: CDR1 SEHNR, CDR2 FQNEAQ (reference sequence). The CDR3 DNA follows: TGTGCCAGCAGCGCTTACGGGAACACCATATATTTT. As protein: CASSAYGNTIYF.

This chain connects TRBV9 to TRBJ2-5; TRBD1 matches at 7 bases. The CDR3 length is 14 residues. The germline gives CDR1 SGDLS, CDR2 YYNGEE. V was clipped by 4 bases and J by 2 bases; unmatched bases: 5. The CDR3 region is CASSTRDRQETQYF. The CDR3 DNA reads TGTGCCAGCAGCACCCGGGACAGACAAGAGACCCAGTACTTC. The full variable domain, with the rest looked up from reference TRBV9 and TRBJ2-5, is DSGVTQTPKHLITATGQRVTLRCSPRSGDLSVYWYQQSLDQGLQFLIQYYNGEERAKGNILERFSAQQFPDLHSELNLSSLELGDSALYFCASSTRDRQETQYFGPGTRLLVL.